A single T cell receptor beta chain is shown here with its context. The data originate from a study of blood T cells in healthy people across ages. This CDR3 spans 13 amino acids. The germline gives CDR1 SEHNR, CDR2 FQNEAQ (reference sequence). V was shortened by 8 bases and J by 1 base, with 11 bases between the two germline ends. The authors ran a second PCR of roughly 7 to 11 cycles using a sample-barcoded 5' primer and a J-beta primer mix. TCRdb processed the 5' RACE reads anew with MiXCR; each CDR3 protein has one entry. This table holds roughly 1,100,000 distinct CDR3 sequences, 20% to 25% found once. This sample was also put to use in a study of T cells of mothers and their children.

This clonotype was obtained from a girl aged 2-10 years in good health. The chain couples TRBV7-9 to TRBJ1-1, with D tentatively TRBD1 (6 bases). Sequenced: blood. CDR3 amino acids: CASRRGPNTEAFF. The CDR3 nucleotides read TGTGCCAGCCGTCGGGGGCCGAACACTGAAGCTTTCTTT. The entire variable domain, with the rest obtained from reference TRBV7-9 and TRBJ1-1, is as follows: DTGVSQNPRHKITKRGQNVTFRCDPISEHNRLYWYRQTLGQGPEFLTYFQNEAQLEKSRLLSDRFSAERPKGSFSTLEIQRTEQGDSAMYLCASRRGPNTEAFFGQGTRLTVV.